This T cell receptor beta chain was recorded in a study of blood T cell repertoires in COVID-19. Per the authors' pipeline: Estimated nucleated cell counts came from reference gene primer amplification. The method was immunoSEQ multiplex PCR; TCRdb's version includes in-frame clones alone and lacks a portion of them. The V and J calls and clone size were taken over from that table, and D and trimming were inferred from the DNA. The table has approximately 240,000 clones, around four fifths seen once; the top ten hold 5% to 7%. Trimming stripped 2 bases from V and 4 bases from J, with 11 bases between. Germline CDR1 is MNHNS and CDR2 is SASEGT. This CDR3 has 15 residues.

Sequencing used peripheral blood. This receptor was obtained from a woman aged 60 to 75 with active or convalescent COVID-19. The V and J genes are TRBV6-1 and TRBJ1-4; perhaps TRBD1 as D (5 bases). The CDR3 loop reads CASSESPGINEKLFF. As DNA, the CDR3 is TGTGCCAGCAGTGAAAGCCCAGGGATTAATGAAAAACTGTTTTTT.